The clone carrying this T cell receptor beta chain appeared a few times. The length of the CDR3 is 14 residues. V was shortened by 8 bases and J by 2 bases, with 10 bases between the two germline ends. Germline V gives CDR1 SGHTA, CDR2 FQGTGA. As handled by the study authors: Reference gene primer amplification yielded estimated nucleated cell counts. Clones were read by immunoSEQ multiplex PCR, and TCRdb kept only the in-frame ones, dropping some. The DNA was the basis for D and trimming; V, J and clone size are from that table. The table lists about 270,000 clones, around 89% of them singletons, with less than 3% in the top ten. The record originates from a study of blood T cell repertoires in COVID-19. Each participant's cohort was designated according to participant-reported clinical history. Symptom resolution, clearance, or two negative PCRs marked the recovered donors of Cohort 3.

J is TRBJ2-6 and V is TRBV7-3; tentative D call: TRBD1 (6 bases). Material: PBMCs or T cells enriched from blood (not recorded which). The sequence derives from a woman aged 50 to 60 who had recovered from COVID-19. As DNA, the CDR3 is TGTGCCAGCGGGTCAGGGGCTGGGGCCAACGTCCTGACTTTC. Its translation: CASGSGAGANVLTF. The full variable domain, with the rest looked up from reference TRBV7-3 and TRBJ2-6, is GAGVSQTPSNKVTEKGKYVELRCDPISGHTALYWYRQSLGQGPEFLIYFQGTGAADDSGLPNDRFFAVRPEGSVSTLKIQRTERGDSAVYLCASGSGAGANVLTFGAGSRLTVL.